A single count supports the clone carrying this TCR beta chain. Its antigen remains unidentified. The junction does not match germline at one end; this may be a read error. The data belong to a study of metastatic and nonmetastatic thyroid tumors. Study-wide context: Repertoire data that came from the blood and tumor or nodule tissue of malignant and benign thyroid patients were compared. Study-level findings and limits: Compared with benign nodules, malignant thyroid tumors were reported to have significantly higher TCR beta diversity in both blood and tumor.

TCRdb re-clonotyped the PCR reads via MiXCR. In the table there are approximately 15,000 clones, 23% of which are singletons. None of the patients had undergone any treatment ahead of thyroid surgery. This CDR3 region has 16 residues. The germline V gene encodes CDR1 SGHAT and CDR2 FQNNGV. The rearrangement links TRBV11-2 to TRBJ1-2, with D unresolved. Sequencing was performed on adjacent normal tissue. The receptor was derived from a female donor with papillary thyroid cancer or a benign thyroid nodule (not recorded which). Some clones in this sample may be carry-over from other donors' samples. The CDR3, as DNA: TGTGCCAGCATCTTAACCACCGTTACATGTCACTATGGCTACACCTTC. Protein sequence: CASILTTVTCHYGYTF.